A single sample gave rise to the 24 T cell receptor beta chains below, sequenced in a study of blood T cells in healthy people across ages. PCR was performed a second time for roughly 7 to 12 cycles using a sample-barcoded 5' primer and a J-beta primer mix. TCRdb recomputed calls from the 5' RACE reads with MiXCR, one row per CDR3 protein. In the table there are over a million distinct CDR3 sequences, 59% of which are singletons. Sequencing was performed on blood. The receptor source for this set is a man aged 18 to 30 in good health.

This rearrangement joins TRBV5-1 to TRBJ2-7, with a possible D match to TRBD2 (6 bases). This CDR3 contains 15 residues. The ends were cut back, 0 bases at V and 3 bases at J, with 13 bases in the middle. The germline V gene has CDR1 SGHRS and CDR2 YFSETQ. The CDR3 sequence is CASSLGDSSRYEQYF. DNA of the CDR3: TGCGCCAGCAGCTTGGGGGACTCCTCGCGCTACGAGCAGTACTTC.

The CDR3 reads CSARGTSFYEQYF. DNA of the CDR3: TGCAGCGCTCGCGGGACTAGCTTCTATGAGCAGTACTTC. The chain employs TRBV29-1 and TRBJ2-7; 9 bases match TRBD2. This CDR3 is built from 13 residues. CDR1 and CDR2 (germline): SQVTM, ANQGSEA. Trimming removed 7 bases from V and 7 bases from J; junction bases left unmatched: 11.

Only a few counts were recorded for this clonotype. The chain's CDR3 is CASRPATGGNEQFF. The CDR3 DNA is TGTGCCAGCAGACCGGCCACGGGAGGCAATGAGCAGTTCTTC. The V gene is TRBV6-4, the J gene TRBJ2-1; 7 bases fit TRBD2. The CDR3 has 14 amino acids. Germline CDR1 reads MRHNA; CDR2 reads SNTAGT. Trimming took 6 bases from V and 6 from J; bases not matched to a gene: 8.

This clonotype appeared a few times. CDR3 protein: CSVESVVEGPYNEQFF. DNA for the CDR3: TGCAGCGTTGAGAGTGTAGTTGAGGGTCCCTACAATGAGCAGTTCTTC. The V gene is TRBV29-1, the J gene TRBJ2-1, with TRBD2 as a possible D gene (5 bases). V lost 3 bases and J 2 bases, leaving 17 bases between the germline ends. CDR3 length: 16 residues. Germline V gives CDR1 SQVTM, CDR2 ANQGSEA.

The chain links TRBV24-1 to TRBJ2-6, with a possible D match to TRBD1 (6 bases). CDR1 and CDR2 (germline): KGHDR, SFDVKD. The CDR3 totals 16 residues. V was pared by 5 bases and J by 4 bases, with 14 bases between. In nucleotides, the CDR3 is TGTGCCACCAGTGGCCCAGGGGAGTCGGGGGCCAACGTCCTGACTTTC. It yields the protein CATSGPGESGANVLTF.

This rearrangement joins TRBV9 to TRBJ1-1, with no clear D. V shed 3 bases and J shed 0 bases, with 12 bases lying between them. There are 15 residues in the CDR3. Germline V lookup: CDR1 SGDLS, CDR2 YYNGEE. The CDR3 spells CASSAQVGVNTEAFF. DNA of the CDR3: TGTGCCAGCAGCGCCCAGGTTGGGGTGAACACTGAAGCTTTCTTT.

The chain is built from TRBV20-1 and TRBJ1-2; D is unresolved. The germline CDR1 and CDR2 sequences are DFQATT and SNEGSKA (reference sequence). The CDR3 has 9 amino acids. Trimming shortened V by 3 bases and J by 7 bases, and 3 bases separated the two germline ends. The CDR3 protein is CSARLGYTF. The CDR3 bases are TGCAGTGCTAGGCTTGGCTACACCTTC.

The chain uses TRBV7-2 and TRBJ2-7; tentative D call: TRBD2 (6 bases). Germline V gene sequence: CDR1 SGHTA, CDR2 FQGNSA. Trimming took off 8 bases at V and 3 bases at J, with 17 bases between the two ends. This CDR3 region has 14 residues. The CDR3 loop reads CASGTAGRNYEQYF. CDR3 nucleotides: TGTGCCAGCGGAACGGCGGGGAGAAACTACGAGCAGTACTTC.

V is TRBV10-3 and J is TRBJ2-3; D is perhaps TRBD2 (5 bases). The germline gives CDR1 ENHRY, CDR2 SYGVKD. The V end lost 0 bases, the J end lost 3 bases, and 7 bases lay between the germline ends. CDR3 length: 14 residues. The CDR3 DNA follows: TGTGCCATCAGTGAGTCGAGGAGGACAGATACGCAGTATTTT. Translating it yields CAISESRRTDTQYF.

The CDR3 DNA reads TGTGCCAGCAGCTTAGACCCCTGGGAAGGCCAGCCCCAGCATTTT. It yields the protein CASSLDPWEGQPQHF. This rearrangement joins TRBV7-8 to TRBJ1-5; D gene uncertain. The V gene lost 1 base and the J gene lost 7 bases, with 14 bases spanning the gap. Germline loops: CDR1 SGHVS, CDR2 FQNEAQ. CDR3 size: 15 residues. The full variable domain, rest sourced from reference TRBV7-8 and TRBJ1-5, is GAGVSQSPRYKVAKRGQDVALRCDPISGHVSLFWYQQALGQGPEFLTYFQNEAQLDKSGLPSDRFFAERPEGSVSTLKIQRTQQEDSAVYLCASSLDPWEGQPQHFGDGTRLSIL.

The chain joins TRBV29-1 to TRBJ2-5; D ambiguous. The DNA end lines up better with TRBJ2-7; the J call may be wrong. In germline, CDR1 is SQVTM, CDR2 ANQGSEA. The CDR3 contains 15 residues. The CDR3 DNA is TGCAGCGTTGAAGAACTGGACCTAATGTCTCACGAGCAGTACTTC. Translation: CSVEELDLMSHEQYF.

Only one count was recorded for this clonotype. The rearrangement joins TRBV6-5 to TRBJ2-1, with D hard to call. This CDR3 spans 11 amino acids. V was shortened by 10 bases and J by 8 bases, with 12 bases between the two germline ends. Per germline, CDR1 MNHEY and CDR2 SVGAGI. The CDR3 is CATRRSDEQFF. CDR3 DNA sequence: TGTGCCACCCGACGGAGCGATGAGCAGTTCTTC.

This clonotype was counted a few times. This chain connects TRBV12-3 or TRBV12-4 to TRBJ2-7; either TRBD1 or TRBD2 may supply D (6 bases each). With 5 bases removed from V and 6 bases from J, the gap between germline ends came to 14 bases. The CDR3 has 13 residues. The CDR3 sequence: CASSLRGGSEQYF. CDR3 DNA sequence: TGTGCCAGCAGTCTCCGAGGGGGGAGCGAGCAGTACTTC.

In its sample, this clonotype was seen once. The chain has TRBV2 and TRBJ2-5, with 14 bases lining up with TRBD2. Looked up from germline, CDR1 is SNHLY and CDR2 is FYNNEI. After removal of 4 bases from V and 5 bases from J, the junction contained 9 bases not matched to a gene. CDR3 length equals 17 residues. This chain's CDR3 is CASSGGLAGAGWETQYF. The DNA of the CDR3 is TGTGCCAGCAGTGGGGGACTAGCGGGAGCAGGATGGGAGACCCAGTACTTC.

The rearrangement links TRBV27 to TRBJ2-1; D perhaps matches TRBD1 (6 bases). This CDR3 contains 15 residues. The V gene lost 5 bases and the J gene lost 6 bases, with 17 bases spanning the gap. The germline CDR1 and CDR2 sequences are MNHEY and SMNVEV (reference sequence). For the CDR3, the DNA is TGTGCCAGCAGTATACAGGGTAGATTAACCAATGAGCAGTTCTTC. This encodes CASSIQGRLTNEQFF.

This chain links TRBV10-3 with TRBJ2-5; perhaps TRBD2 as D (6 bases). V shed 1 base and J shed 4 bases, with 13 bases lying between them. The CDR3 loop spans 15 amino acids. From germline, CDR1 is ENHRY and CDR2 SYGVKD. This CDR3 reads CAISEWEAEGETQYF. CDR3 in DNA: TGTGCCATCAGTGAGTGGGAGGCCGAAGGAGAGACCCAGTACTTC.

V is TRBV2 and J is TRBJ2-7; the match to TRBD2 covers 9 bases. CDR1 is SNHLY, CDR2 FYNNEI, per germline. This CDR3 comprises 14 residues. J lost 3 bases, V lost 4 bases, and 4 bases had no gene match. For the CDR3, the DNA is TGTGCCAGCAGTGGTAGCGGGAGTTTCTACGAGCAGTACTTC. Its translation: CASSGSGSFYEQYF.

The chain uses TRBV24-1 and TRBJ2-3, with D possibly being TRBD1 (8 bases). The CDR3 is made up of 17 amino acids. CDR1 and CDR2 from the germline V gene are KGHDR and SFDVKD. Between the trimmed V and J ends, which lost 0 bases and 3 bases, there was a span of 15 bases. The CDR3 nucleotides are TGTGCCACCAGTGATTTGCAGGGGGCTAGCGGAACAGATACGCAGTATTTT. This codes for CATSDLQGASGTDTQYF.

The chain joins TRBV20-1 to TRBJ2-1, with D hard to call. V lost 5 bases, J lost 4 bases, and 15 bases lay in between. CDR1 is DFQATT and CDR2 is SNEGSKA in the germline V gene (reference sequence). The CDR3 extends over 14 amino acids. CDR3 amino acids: CSAPDRAPYNEQFF. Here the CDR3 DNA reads TGCAGTGCTCCCGACCGGGCCCCTTACAATGAGCAGTTCTTC.

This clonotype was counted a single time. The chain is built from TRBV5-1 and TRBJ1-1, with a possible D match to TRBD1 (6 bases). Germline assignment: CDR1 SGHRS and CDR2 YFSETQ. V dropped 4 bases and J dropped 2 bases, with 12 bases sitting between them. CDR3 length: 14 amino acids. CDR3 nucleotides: TGCGCCAGCAGCCGCGACAGGTCCAACACTGAAGCTTTCTTT. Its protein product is CASSRDRSNTEAFF.

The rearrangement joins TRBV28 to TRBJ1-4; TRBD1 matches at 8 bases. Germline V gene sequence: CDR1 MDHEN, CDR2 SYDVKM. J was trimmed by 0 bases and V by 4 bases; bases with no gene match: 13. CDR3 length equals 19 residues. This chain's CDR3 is CASSYPTGQELATNEKLFF. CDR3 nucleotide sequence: TGTGCCAGCAGTTACCCAACGGGACAGGAACTCGCAACTAATGAAAAACTGTTTTTT.

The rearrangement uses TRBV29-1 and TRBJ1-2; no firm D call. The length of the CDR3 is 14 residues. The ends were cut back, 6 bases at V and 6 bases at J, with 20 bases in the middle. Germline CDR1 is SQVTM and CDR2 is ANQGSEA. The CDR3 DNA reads TGCAGCGTCCTACCTACCGGGAGCGAGGATGGCTACACCTTC. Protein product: CSVLPTGSEDGYTF. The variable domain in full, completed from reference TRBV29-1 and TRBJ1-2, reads SAVISQKPSRDICQRGTSLTIQCQVDSQVTMMFWYRQQPGQSLTLIATANQGSEATYESGFVIDKFPISRPNLTFSTLTVSNMSPEDSSIYLCSVLPTGSEDGYTFGSGTRLTVV.

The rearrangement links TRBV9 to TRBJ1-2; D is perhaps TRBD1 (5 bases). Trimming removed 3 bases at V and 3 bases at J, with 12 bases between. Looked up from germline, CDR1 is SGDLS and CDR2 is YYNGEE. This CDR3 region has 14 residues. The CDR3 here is CASSDDARDYGYTF. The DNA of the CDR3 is TGTGCCAGCAGCGACGATGCCAGGGACTATGGCTACACCTTC.

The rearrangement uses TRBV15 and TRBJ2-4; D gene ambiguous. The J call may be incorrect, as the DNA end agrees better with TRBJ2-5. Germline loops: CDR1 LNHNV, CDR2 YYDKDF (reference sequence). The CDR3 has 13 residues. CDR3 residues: CATSRDPKKTQYF. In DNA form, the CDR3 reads TGTGCCACCAGCAGAGATCCGAAAAAGACCCAGTACTTC.